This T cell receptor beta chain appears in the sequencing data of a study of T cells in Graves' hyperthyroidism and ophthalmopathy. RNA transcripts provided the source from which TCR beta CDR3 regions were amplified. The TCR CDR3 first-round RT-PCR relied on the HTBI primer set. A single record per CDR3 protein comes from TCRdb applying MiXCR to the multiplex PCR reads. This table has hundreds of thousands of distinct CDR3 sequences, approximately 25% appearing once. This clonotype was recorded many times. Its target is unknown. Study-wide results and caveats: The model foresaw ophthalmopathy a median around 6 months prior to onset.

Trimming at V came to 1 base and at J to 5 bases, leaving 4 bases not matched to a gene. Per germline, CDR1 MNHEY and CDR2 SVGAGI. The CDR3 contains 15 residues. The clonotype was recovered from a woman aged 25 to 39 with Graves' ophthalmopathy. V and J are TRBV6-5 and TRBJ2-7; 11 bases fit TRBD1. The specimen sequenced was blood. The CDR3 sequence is CASSYWDRGMDEQYF. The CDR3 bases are TGTGCCAGCAGTTACTGGGACAGGGGGATGGACGAGCAGTACTTC.